What follows are 18 T cell receptor beta chains derived from one specimen sequenced in a study of cytomegalovirus exposure and HLA in healthy donors. The PCR made use of 60 Vbeta and 13 Jbeta primers. Assay used: immunoSEQ multiplex PCR; TCRdb lists only in-frame clones, some missing. The table records fewer than 200,000 clones, 82% of them present only once. Sample: PBMCs. The receptors derive from a woman aged 45-59 years in good health and CMV-seronegative.

The chain has TRBV7-9 and TRBJ1-2; D uncertain. V was shortened by 1 base and J by 4 bases, with 4 bases between the two germline ends. Germline V gives CDR1 SEHNR, CDR2 FQNEAQ (reference sequence). This CDR3 has 12 residues. The CDR3 coding sequence is TGTGCCAGCAGCTTAGTCAGCTATGGCTACACCTTC. This codes for CASSLVSYGYTF.

The rearrangement links TRBV30 to TRBJ2-5, with 7 bases aligning to TRBD1. The CDR3 loop spans 14 amino acids. From germline, CDR1 is GTSNPN and CDR2 SVGIG (reference sequence). V trimming: 2 bases; J trimming: 5 bases; junction bases outside the gene matches: 8. The CDR3 DNA sequence: TGTGCCTGGAGTAGGGGGCTGGGTGAGGAGACCCAGTACTTC. Its translation: CAWSRGLGEETQYF.

As to this clone: Germline is not matched at one junction end, which may reflect a read error. This chain connects TRBV4-3 to TRBJ1-3; D possibly corresponds to TRBD1 (5 bases). This CDR3 spans 13 amino acids. Germline V gives CDR1 LGHNA, CDR2 YSLEER. CDR3 DNA sequence: TGCGCCAGCAGCCAAGATAAAAGGGGCCCCCCGGATTTT. Translation: CASSQDKRGPPDF.

The J gene is TRBJ2-7, the V gene TRBV5-4, with 9 bases lining up with TRBD1. This CDR3 region has 15 residues. CDR1 is SGHNT and CDR2 is YYREEE in the germline V gene (reference sequence). V gave up 4 bases and J gave up 0 bases; unmatched junction bases: 5. The CDR3 nucleotides read TGTGCCAGCAGCCCCGGGACAGGGCGCTCCTACGAGCAGTACTTC. This encodes CASSPGTGRSYEQYF.

The chain employs TRBV6-6 and TRBJ1-1, with a tentative D call TRBD1 (5 bases). This CDR3 region has 13 residues. Per the germline V gene, CDR1 is MNHNY and CDR2 is SVGAGI (reference sequence). V lost 7 bases, J lost 9 bases, and 18 bases lay in between. CDR3 nucleotide sequence: TGTGCCAGCACCAAAGGTGTCCGGGGGAAAGCTTTCTTT. It encodes CASTKGVRGKAFF.

The rearrangement links TRBV4-3 to TRBJ1-1; 7 nucleotides align to TRBD1. Losses at the gene ends were 3 bases for V and 1 base for J; bases not matched to a gene: 8. This CDR3 has 16 amino acids. CDR1 is LGHNA, CDR2 YSLEER, per germline. CDR3 DNA sequence: TGCGCCAGCAGCCAGGGGTGGGACAGCCCGAACACTGAAGCTTTCTTT. The encoded protein is CASSQGWDSPNTEAFF.

A single count supports this clone. The chain carries TRBV28 and TRBJ2-6, with D perhaps TRBD2 (5 bases). V dropped 3 bases and J dropped 0 bases, with 6 bases sitting between them. Germline CDR1 is MDHEN and CDR2 is SYDVKM. There are 15 residues in the CDR3. As DNA, the CDR3 is TGTGCCAGCAGTTTGGGGAGCTCTGGGGCCAACGTCCTGACTTTC. Protein: CASSLGSSGANVLTF.

The chain combines TRBV18 with TRBJ2-2; 10 bases agree with TRBD2. CDR1 is KGHSH and CDR2 is LQKENI in the germline V gene. The CDR3 spans 16 residues. V lost 3 bases, J lost 2 bases, and 3 bases stayed unmatched. The CDR3: CASSPRTSGNTGELFF. For the CDR3, the DNA is TGTGCCAGCTCACCGAGGACTAGCGGAAACACCGGGGAGCTGTTTTTT.

The table lists this clone with a count of one. CDR3 protein: CASSLSGNEQFF. CDR3 DNA sequence: TGTGCCAGCAGCTTAAGCGGCAATGAGCAGTTCTTC. The V gene is TRBV11-2, the J gene TRBJ2-1, with D possibly being TRBD2 (5 bases). V shed 2 bases and J shed 6 bases, with 5 bases lying between them. Germline V gene data show CDR1 as SGHAT and CDR2 as FQNNGV. The CDR3 sequence is 12 residues long.

V and J are TRBV4-2 and TRBJ2-5; D remains ambiguous. Germline CDR1 reads LGHNA; CDR2 reads YNFKEQ. V was pared by 2 bases and J by 5 bases, with 6 bases between. This CDR3 has 12 amino acids. CDR3 sequence (DNA): TGTGCCAGCAGCCAAATCGAGGAGACCCAGTACTTC. The encoded protein is CASSQIEETQYF.

V gene TRBV2 combines with J gene TRBJ1-1; maybe TRBD1 (5 bases). Trimming cost V 10 bases and J 0 bases, with 12 bases left between them. The germline CDR1 and CDR2 sequences are SNHLY and FYNNEI. CDR3 length: 13 amino acids. CDR3 loop: CATGQTLNTEAFF. CDR3 in DNA: TGTGCCACTGGACAAACCCTGAACACTGAAGCTTTCTTT.

The chain uses TRBV5-1 and TRBJ2-7; D remains ambiguous. V lost 5 bases and J 2 bases, leaving 11 bases between the germline ends. Per germline, CDR1 SGHRS and CDR2 YFSETQ. This CDR3 is 13 amino acids long. The CDR3 sequence: CASSVTSPYEQYF. The CDR3, as DNA: TGCGCCAGCAGTGTGACTTCTCCCTACGAGCAGTACTTC.

This chain connects TRBV11-2 to TRBJ2-1, with 10 nucleotides matching TRBD2. Germline V gene lookup returns CDR1 SGHAT and CDR2 FQNNGV. The CDR3 is made up of 14 amino acids. Germline trimming cut 3 bases from V and 9 bases from J; bases unmatched to any gene: 5. The CDR3 region has the DNA TGTGCCAGCAGCTTCAGCGGGGGGGCGGGTGAGCAGTTCTTC. Translated, it gives CASSFSGGAGEQFF.

The chain couples TRBV19 to TRBJ2-7; 8 bases match TRBD2. CDR1 LNHDA and CDR2 SQIVND come from the germline V gene (reference sequence). The CDR3 length is 13 residues. The chain's CDR3 is CATMKGLGREQYF. In DNA, the CDR3 is TGTGCTACAATGAAGGGACTAGGTCGGGAGCAGTACTTC.

This chain connects TRBV7-2 to TRBJ2-2; TRBD1 matches at 8 bases. CDR3 length: 14 residues. J lost 11 bases, V lost 5 bases, and 10 bases had no gene match. Germline V gives CDR1 SGHTA, CDR2 FQGNSA. CDR3 in amino acids: CASSPRTGFGELFF. CDR3 nucleotides: TGTGCCAGCAGCCCTCGGACAGGGTTTGGAGAGCTGTTTTTT.

This clone was picked up a small number of times. The chain links TRBV4-1 to TRBJ2-1; D is possibly TRBD1 (5 bases). CDR3 length: 12 residues. V gave up 4 bases and J gave up 8 bases, with 9 bases separating them. Germline V gives CDR1 MGHRA, CDR2 YSYEKL. The CDR3 region is CASSLLGDEQFF. The CDR3 region has the DNA TGCGCCAGCAGCCTTCTAGGGGATGAGCAGTTCTTC.

The genes are TRBV18 and TRBJ2-2; the match to TRBD2 covers 9 bases. The CDR3 contains 17 residues. The germline gives CDR1 KGHSH, CDR2 LQKENI. V shed 2 bases, J shed 7 bases, and the junction held 11 bases outside the gene matches. The CDR3 loop is CASSPTGLAGFGGELFF. The CDR3 coding sequence is TGTGCCAGCTCACCAACGGGGCTAGCGGGATTTGGCGGGGAGCTGTTTTTT.

The chain links TRBV6-5 to TRBJ1-6; 9 bases map to TRBD1. With 5 bases clipped from V and 9 bases from J, the junction kept 2 bases outside the gene matches. Germline values: CDR1 MNHEY, CDR2 SVGAGI. The CDR3 sequence is 13 residues long. CDR3 bases: TGTGCCAGCAGTCAGGACAGGGGTTCACCCCTCCACTTT. Protein: CASSQDRGSPLHF.